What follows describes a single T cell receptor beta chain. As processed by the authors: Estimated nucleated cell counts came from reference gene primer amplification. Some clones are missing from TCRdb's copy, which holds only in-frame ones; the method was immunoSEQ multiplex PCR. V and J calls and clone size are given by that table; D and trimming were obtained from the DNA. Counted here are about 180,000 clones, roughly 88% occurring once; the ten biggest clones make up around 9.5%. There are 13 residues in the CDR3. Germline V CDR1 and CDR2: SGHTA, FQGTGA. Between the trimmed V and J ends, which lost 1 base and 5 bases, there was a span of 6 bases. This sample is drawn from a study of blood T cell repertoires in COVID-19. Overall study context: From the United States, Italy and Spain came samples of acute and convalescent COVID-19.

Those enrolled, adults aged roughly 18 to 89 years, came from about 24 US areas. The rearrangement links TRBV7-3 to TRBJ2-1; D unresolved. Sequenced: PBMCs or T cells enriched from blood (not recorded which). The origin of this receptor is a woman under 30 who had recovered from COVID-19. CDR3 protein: CASSLIPNNEQFF. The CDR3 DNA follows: TGTGCCAGCAGCTTAATCCCAAACAATGAGCAGTTCTTC. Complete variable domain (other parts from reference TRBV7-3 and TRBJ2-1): GAGVSQTPSNKVTEKGKYVELRCDPISGHTALYWYRQSLGQGPEFLIYFQGTGAADDSGLPNDRFFAVRPEGSVSTLKIQRTERGDSAVYLCASSLIPNNEQFFGPGTRLTVL.